The 7 T cell receptor beta chains reported below all come from one sample, sequenced in a study of blood T cells in healthy people across ages. PCR was performed a second time for about 6 to 12 cycles using a sample-barcoded 5' primer and a J-beta primer mix. TCRdb independently ran MiXCR on the 5' RACE reads; one entry per CDR3 protein. The sample holds approximately 690,000 distinct CDR3 sequences; roughly 41% are singletons and the top ten take approximately 29%. The specimen sequenced was blood. All receptors derive from a man at least 80 years old in good health.

The chain couples TRBV3-1 to TRBJ2-1; 7 positions agree with TRBD2. The CDR3 runs 14 residues. Germline CDR1 is LGHDT and CDR2 is YNNKEL (reference sequence). Unmatched junction bases numbered 19, after V lost 10 bases and J lost 13 bases. The CDR3 bases are TGTGCCACCTACAAAGGGGCGGGAGAAGAGACCCAGTTCTTC. Protein sequence: CATYKGAGEETQFF.

This clonotype was seen a handful of times. V gene TRBV6-2 or TRBV6-3 combines with J gene TRBJ2-2; D is unclear. Trimming cost V 5 bases and J 4 bases, with 5 bases left between them. Germline lookup yields CDR1 MNHEY and CDR2 SVGEGT. This CDR3 contains 12 residues. CDR3 sequence: CASSRLTGELFF. Here the CDR3 DNA reads TGTGCCAGCAGTAGACTCACCGGGGAGCTGTTTTTT.

The V gene is TRBV10-2, the J gene TRBJ2-3; 10 nucleotides align to TRBD1. V shed 7 bases and J 4 bases; nucleotides not matched to a gene: 8. The CDR3 has 15 amino acids. The V gene's germline CDR1 is WSHSY and CDR2 SAAADI. CDR3 DNA sequence: TGCGCCAGCACCTCCGACAGGGGGCGGGCAGATACGCAGTATTTT. Protein product: CASTSDRGRADTQYF.

The J gene is TRBJ2-1, the V gene TRBV7-8, with 8 bases that match TRBD2. Germline CDR1 is SGHVS and CDR2 is FQNEAQ. V was pared by 10 bases and J by 2 bases, with 7 bases of the junction left unmatched. This CDR3 contains 14 residues. The CDR3: CATRAGGTYNEQFF. The CDR3 coding sequence is TGTGCCACGCGGGCGGGGGGCACCTACAATGAGCAGTTCTTC.

The chain uses TRBV28 and TRBJ2-4, with 8 bases matching TRBD1. The CDR3 length is 16 residues. Per germline, CDR1 MDHEN and CDR2 SYDVKM. The V gene end was trimmed by 6 bases and the J gene end by 6 bases; junction bases not matched to a gene: 13. The CDR3 loop is CASRQTGDHRGNIQYF. The CDR3, as DNA: TGTGCCAGCAGGCAGACAGGGGACCATAGGGGAAACATTCAGTACTTC.

In regard to this clonotype: Sequence at one end of the junction differs from germline and may be a read error. The chain carries TRBV6-5 and TRBJ2-5, with no clear D. CDR1 and CDR2 (germline): MNHEY, SVGAGI. The CDR3 has 13 residues. The CDR3 DNA follows: TGTGCCATCAGTTACTCCACTGGGGAGACCCAGTACTTC. It encodes CAISYSTGETQYF.

About this clonotype: The junction and the germline gene differ at one end; a read error may be behind it. The chain joins TRBV12-3 or TRBV12-4 to TRBJ2-2, with D tentatively TRBD2 (6 bases). The CDR3 spans 15 residues. CDR3 residues: CASSYGRGFTGELFF. The CDR3 DNA reads TGTGCCAGCAGCTACGGGCGGGGATTCACCGGGGAGTTGTTTTTT.